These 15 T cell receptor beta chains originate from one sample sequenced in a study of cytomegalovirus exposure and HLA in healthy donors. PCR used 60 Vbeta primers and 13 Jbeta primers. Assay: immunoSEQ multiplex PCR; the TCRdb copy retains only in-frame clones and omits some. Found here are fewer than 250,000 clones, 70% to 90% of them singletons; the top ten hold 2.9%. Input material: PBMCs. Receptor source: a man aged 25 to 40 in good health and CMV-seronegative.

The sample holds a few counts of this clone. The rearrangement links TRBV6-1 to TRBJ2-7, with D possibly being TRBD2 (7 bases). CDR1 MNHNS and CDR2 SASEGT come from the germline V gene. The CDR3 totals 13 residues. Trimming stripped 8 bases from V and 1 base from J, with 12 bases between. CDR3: CASFGGHSYEQYF. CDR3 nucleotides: TGTGCCAGCTTCGGGGGGCATTCCTACGAGCAGTACTTC.

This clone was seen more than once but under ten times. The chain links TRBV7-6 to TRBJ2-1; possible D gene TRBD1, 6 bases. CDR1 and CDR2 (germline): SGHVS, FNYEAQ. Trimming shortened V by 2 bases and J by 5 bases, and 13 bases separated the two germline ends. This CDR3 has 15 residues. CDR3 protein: CASSLTGLDNNEQFF. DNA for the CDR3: TGTGCCAGCAGCTTAACAGGGTTGGACAACAATGAGCAGTTCTTC.

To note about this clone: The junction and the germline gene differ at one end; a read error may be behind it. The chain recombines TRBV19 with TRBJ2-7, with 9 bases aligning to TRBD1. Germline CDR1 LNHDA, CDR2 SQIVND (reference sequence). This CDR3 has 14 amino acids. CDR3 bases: TGTGCCAGTCGGGGACAGGGTGTTTCCTCCGAGCAGTACTTC. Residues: CASRGQGVSSEQYF.

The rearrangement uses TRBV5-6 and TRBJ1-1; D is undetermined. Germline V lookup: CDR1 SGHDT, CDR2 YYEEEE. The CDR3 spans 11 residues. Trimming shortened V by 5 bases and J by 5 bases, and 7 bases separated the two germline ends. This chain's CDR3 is CASRAGTEAFF. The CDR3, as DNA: TGTGCCAGCAGGGCCGGGACTGAAGCTTTCTTT.

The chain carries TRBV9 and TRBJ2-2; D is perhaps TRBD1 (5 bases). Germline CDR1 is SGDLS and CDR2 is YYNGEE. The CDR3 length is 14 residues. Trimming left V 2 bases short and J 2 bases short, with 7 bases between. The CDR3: CASSVGHNTGELFF. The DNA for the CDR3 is TGTGCCAGCAGCGTGGGGCATAACACCGGGGAGCTGTTTTTT.

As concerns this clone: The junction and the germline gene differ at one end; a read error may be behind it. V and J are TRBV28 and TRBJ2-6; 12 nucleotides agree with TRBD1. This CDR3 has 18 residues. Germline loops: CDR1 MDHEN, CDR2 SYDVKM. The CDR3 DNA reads TGTGCCAGCATGGCCGGGACAGGGGGCTTCCTGGGGGCCAGCGTCCTGACTTTC. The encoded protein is CASMAGTGGFLGASVLTF.

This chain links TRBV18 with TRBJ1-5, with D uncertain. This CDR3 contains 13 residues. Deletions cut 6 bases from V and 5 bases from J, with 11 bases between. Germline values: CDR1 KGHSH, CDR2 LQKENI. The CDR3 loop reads CASSRSPDQPQHF. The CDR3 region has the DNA TGTGCCAGCTCCCGCTCTCCAGATCAGCCCCAGCATTTT.

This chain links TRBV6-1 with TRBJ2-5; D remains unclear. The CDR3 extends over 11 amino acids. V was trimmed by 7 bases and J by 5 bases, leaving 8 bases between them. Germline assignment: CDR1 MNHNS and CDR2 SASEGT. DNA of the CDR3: TGTGCCAGCACAAACAGCGAGACCCAGTACTTC. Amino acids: CASTNSETQYF.

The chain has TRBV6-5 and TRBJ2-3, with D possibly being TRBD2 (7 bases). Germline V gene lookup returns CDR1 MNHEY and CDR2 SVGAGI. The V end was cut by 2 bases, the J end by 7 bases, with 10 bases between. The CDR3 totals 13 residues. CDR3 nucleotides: TGTGCCAGCAGTTACGGGGGGGCAAATACGCAGTATTTT. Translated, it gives CASSYGGANTQYF.

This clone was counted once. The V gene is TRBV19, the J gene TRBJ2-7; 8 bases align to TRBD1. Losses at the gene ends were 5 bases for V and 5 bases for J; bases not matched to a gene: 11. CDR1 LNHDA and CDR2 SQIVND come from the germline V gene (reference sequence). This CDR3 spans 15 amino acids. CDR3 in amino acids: CASSPRRTGFDEQYF. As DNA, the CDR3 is TGTGCCAGTAGTCCCCGTCGGACAGGGTTTGACGAGCAGTACTTC.

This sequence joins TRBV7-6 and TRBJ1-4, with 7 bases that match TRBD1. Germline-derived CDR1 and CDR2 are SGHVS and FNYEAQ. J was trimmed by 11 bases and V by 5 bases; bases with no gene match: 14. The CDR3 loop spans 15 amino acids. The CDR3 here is CASSDAFAGGWKLFF. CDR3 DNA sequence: TGTGCCAGCAGCGACGCGTTTGCAGGGGGGTGGAAACTGTTTTTT.

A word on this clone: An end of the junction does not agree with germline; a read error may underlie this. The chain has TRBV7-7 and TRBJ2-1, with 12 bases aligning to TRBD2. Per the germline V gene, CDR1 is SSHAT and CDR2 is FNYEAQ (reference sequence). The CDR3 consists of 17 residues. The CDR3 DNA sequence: TGTGCTAGCAGCGCACTAGCGGGGGGCCTCCCGGCGGCTGAGCAGTTCTTC. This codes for CASSALAGGLPAAEQFF.

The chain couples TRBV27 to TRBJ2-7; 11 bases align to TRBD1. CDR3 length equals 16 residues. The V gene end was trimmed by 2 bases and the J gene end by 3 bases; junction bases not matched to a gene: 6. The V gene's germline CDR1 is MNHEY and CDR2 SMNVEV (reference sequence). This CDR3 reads CASSLRGDRGFYEQYF. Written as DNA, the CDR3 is TGTGCCAGCAGTTTACGGGGGGACAGGGGGTTCTACGAGCAGTACTTC.

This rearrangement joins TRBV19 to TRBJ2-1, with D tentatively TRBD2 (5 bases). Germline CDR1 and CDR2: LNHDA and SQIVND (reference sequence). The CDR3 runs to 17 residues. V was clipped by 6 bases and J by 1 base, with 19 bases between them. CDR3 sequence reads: CASRGREPQNSYNEQFF. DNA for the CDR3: TGTGCCAGTAGGGGTAGGGAGCCCCAAAATTCCTACAATGAGCAGTTCTTC.

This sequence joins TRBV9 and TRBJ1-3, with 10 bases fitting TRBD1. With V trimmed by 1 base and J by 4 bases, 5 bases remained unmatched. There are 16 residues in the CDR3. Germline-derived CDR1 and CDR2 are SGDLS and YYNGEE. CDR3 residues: CASSVRTGGTGNTIYF. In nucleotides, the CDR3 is TGTGCCAGCAGCGTACGGACAGGGGGGACGGGAAACACCATATATTTT.